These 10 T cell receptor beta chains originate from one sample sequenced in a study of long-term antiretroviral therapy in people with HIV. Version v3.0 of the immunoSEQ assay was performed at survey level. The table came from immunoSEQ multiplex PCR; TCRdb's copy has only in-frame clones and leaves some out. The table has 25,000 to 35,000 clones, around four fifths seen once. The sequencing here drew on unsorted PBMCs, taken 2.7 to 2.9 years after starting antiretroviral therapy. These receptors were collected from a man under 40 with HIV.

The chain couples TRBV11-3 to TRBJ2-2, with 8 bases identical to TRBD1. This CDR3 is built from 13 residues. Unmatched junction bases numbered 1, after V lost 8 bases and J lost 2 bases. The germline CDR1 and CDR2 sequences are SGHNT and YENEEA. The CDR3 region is CASGTGNTGELFF. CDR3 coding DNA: TGTGCCAGCGGGACAGGAAACACCGGGGAGCTGTTTTTT.

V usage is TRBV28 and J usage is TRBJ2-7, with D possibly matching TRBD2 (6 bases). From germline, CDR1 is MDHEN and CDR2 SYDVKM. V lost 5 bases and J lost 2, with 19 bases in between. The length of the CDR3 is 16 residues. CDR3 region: CASSPRGGVRPYEQYF. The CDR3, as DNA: TGTGCCAGCAGTCCCCGTGGCGGGGTACGGCCCTACGAGCAGTACTTC.

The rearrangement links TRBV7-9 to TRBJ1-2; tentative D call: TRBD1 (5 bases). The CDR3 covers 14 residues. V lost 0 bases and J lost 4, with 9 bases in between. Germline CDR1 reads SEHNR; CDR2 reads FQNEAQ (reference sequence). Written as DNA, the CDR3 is TGTGCCAGCAGCTTAGCAGGGGTGGCCTATGGCTACACCTTC. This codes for CASSLAGVAYGYTF.

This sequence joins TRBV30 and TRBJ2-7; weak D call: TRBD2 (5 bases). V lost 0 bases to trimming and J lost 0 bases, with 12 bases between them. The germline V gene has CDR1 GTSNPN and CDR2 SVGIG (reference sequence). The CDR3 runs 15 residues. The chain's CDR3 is CAWSVGSSHSYEQYF. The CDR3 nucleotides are TGTGCCTGGAGTGTTGGGAGCAGCCACTCCTACGAGCAGTACTTC.

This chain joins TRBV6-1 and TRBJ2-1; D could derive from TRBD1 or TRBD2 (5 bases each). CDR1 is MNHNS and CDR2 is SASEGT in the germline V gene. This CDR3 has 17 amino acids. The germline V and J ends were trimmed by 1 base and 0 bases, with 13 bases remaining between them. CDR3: CASSEVDRGFSYNEQFF. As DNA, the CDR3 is TGTGCCAGCAGTGAAGTAGACCGGGGCTTCTCCTACAATGAGCAGTTCTTC.

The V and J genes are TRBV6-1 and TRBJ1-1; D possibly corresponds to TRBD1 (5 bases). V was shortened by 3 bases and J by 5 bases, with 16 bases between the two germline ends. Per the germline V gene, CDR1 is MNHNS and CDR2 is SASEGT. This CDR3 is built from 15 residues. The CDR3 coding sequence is TGTGCCAGCAGTGAGCGATACGGGGCGCAAACTGAAGCTTTCTTT. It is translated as CASSERYGAQTEAFF.

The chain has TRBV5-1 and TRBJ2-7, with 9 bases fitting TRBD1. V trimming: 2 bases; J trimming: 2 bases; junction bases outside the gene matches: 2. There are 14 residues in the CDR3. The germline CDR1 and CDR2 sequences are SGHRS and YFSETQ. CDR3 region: CASSLGQGPYEQYF. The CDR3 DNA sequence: TGCGCCAGCAGCTTAGGACAGGGGCCCTACGAGCAGTACTTC. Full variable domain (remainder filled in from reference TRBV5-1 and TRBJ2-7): KAGVTQTPRYLIKTRGQQVTLSCSPISGHRSVSWYQQTPGQGLQFLFEYFSETQRNKGNFPGRFSGRQFSNSRSEMNVSTLELGDSALYLCASSLGQGPYEQYFGPGTRLTVT.

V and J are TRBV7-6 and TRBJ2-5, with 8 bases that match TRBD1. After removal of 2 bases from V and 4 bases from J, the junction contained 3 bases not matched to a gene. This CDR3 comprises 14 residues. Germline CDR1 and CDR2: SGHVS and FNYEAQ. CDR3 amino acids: CASSLSTGGETQYF. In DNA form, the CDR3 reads TGTGCCAGCAGCTTATCTACAGGGGGAGAGACCCAGTACTTC.

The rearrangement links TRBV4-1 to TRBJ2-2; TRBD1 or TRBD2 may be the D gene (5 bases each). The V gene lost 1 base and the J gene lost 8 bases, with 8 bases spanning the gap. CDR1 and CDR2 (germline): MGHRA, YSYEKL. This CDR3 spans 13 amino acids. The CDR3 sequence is CASSQGGYGELFF. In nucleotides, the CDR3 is TGCGCCAGCAGCCAAGGGGGGTATGGGGAGCTGTTTTTT.

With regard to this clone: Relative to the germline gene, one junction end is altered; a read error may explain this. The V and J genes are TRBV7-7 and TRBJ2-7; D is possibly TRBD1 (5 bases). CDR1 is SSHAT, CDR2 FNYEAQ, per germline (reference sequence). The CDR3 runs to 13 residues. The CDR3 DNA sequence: TGTGCTAGCAGCTTAATTGCAGGGAACGAGCAGTACTTC. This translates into CASSLIAGNEQYF.